This T cell receptor (beta chain) derives from a study of cytomegalovirus exposure and HLA in healthy donors (dated by TCRdb to the late 2010s). Background for the entire study: In an earlier analysis of 450 to 750 of the donors, 250 to 350 Gb of sequence data and roughly 100 million unique TCR beta sequences from about 190 million T cells were reported. A later analysis re-examined previously published TCR beta repertoires from more than 600 donors and added high-resolution HLA genotyping to investigate patterns of TCR occurrence. In addition to the first cohort of approximately 670 subjects, a separate validation cohort of 130 or so different subjects was used. The later analysis used no new phenotypic data to find candidate immune exposures, relying instead on TCR beta sequences and their occurrence across donors. On average, roughly 200,000 unique TCR beta nucleotide sequences were sequenced per donor among 300 to 500 genotyped donors of the cohort, with 15% to 20% of those sequences being non-productive. Using immunosequencing, the study profiled T cell repertoires from about 610 subjects and related those repertoires to cytomegalovirus serostatus. Because of strong linkage in the cohort, four or five DR-DQ haplotypes were treated as single units for association and clustering. An early release that covered roughly 600 HLA-typed donors contained about 300 gigabases of sequencing data and 75 million to 100 million unique TCR sequences. Every repertoire in the discovery cohort had been generated on one and the same sequencing platform. HLA typing covered class I and class II loci at four-digit resolution. The number of typed donors differed by locus: about 620-640 for A, B, C, DRB1 and DQB1; some 500 for DQA1; some 590 for DPA1; and about 470 for DPB1. A later genetic analysis took genome-wide SNP genotypes for about three fifths of the 666 donors and used that subset as a discovery cohort. Of the roughly 400 genotyped donors, 65% to 90% fell in the genetic ancestry cluster associated with self-reported Caucasian donors. To predict cytomegalovirus infection status, the study combined high-throughput TCR immunosequencing, statistical association of individual TCRs with disease status, and machine learning. To decide whether each TCR beta V gene segment behaved as functional or pseudogenic, an earlier analysis of 587 of the donors relied on high-throughput TCR beta sequencing. Donor age, sex, ethnicity and CMV serostatus were compiled alongside the repertoire data. The study aimed to test whether signatures of past pathogen exposure could be identified by cataloging public T cell receptors. What the research found in general, with its limitations: According to a later analysis, parvovirus B19, influenza, CMV and Epstein-Barr virus appeared linked to several top co-occurrence clusters. In an earlier analysis of more than 500 of the donors, most TCR beta V segments appeared in productive rearrangements about 90% or about 30% of the time, broadly matching IMGT annotations. Sequencing depth was assumed to be roughly uniform across donors in the presence/absence analyses, though that assumption may not hold. An association between a missense DCLRE1C variant and V-gene and J-gene trimming of TCR beta chains was found in a later genetic analysis and replicated in an independent cohort. In this cohort, only TCR beta chains were sequenced, and detectable features were limited by the absence of alpha or paired-chain data. In a later analysis, TCR association rates were found to vary across HLA loci, with the most associated TCRs seen for DRB1 alleles and the fewest for HLA-C alleles. Most CMV-associated TCR beta chains appeared to be HLA-restricted in a later analysis, and the HLA associations seemed to be driven largely by CMV exposure. While some public TCRs were present in many individuals, most TCR sequences turned up only very rarely across donors. A later genetic analysis reported fewer N-insertions in productive TCRs among donors in an Asian-associated ancestry cluster than the roughly 640-donor mean. Assigning TCR associations to individual alleles was difficult when HLA alleles, especially DR and DQ, strongly co-occurred. In a later analysis, around 17,000 TCR beta sequences were associated with specific HLA alleles at a false discovery rate of 0.05. Because some donors lacked HLA typing at each locus, the association tests relied only on the typed subset. A few of the identified cytomegalovirus-associated TCR beta chains were confirmed in vitro to be specific for cytomegalovirus antigens. The authors suggested that the approach could potentially be extended to other disease states and immunological phenotypes. CMV serostatus was the only immune exposure information available for the cohort. Some IMGT-functional V segments, including TRBV6-2 and TRBV6-3, could not be distinguished by the 87-base-pair reads and were therefore excluded. A further reported finding was that TCR beta sequences accurately predicted the HLA-A and HLA-B alleles for most subjects in the first cohort. Because counts were too low, 15 or so rarely observed V segments, including chromosome 9 orphons, were excluded from the earlier analysis of several hundred of the donors. A group of highly shared sequence variants was considered likely to be a technical artifact of the sequencing pipeline. In both the original and validation cohorts, the classifier was reported to diagnose cytomegalovirus status with high specificity and sensitivity. The study gave a list of 150 to 200 TCR beta chains associated with cytomegalovirus. Linkage disequilibrium might explain the correlated functional status among segregating V segments, but an unknown experimental factor could not be excluded. A later analysis found that HLA-associated TCR beta chains were more clonally expanded and had lower generation probabilities than equally common non-associated chains.

CDR1 and CDR2 (WNHNN, SYGVQD) derive from the germline V gene (reference sequence). V trim: 5 bases; J trim: 5 bases; unmatched bases: 2. The CDR3 runs 13 amino acids, cysteine and phenylalanine included. Kept here is only the CDR3 DNA, which spans 39 bases and is read in frame from base 1. The cohort consisted of 600 or so healthy bone marrow donors. All cohort members were sampled while nominally healthy, although unrecorded immune exposures were likely present. The donor tested CMV seronegative and was one of the 352 seronegative cohort members. Every donor gave a peripheral blood sample, and the peripheral blood mononuclear cells from that sample were used for TCR beta sequencing. The Qiagen DNeasy Blood Extraction Kit was used to extract genomic DNA from the blood cell samples. Library preparation used the immunoSEQ multiplex PCR assay. The multiplex PCR relied on a mix of 60 forward primers for TCR Vbeta segments and 13 reverse primers for TCR Jbeta segments. Amplification of the CDR3 region of rearranged TCR beta genes was performed with a multiplex PCR assay on genomic DNA. On the Illumina HiSeq System, the amplified TCR beta libraries were sequenced as 87-base-pair reads. Turning to the authors' computational methods: A later analysis counted approximately 74 million unique TCR beta chains across the 640 or so repertoires, and around 9.9 million of these chains were shared by at least two donors. Raw reads were error-corrected and collapsed into unique sequences by a nearest-neighbor algorithm in which closely related sequences were merged to remove PCR and sequencing errors. CDR3 sequences were aligned to IMGT reference sequences to assign V, D and J gene segments. For a sequence to be retained, a match of at least six nucleotides to both a V gene segment and a J gene segment was required. Rearrangements were called productive when the CDR3 lacked stop codons and stayed in frame with V and J; all others were non-productive. CDR3 was defined according to IMGT convention as the region running from the second conserved V-encoded cysteine to the conserved J-encoded phenylalanine. Sequences without an unambiguous match to a single V gene segment were excluded from the earlier analysis of 450 to 650 of the donors. An earlier analysis of approximately 590 of the donors called V segments functional above 56.7% productive rearrangements and segregating when the between-donor standard deviation exceeded 5%. To diagnose cytomegalovirus status from the catalog of TCR beta chain sequences, a statistical classification framework was built. V and J gene assignment, in a later analysis, came from comparing TCR nucleotide sequences with IMGT/GENE-DB human TR gene sequences. In a later analysis, CDR3 sequences and most-parsimonious VDJ recombination scenarios were assigned using the TCRdist pipeline. In a later analysis, each TCR beta chain was defined by its CDR3 amino acid sequence together with its V-gene family, and reads lacking a unique V-gene family were excluded. In a later analysis, around 600 highly shared, low-generation-probability nucleotide sequences were removed to address suspected cross-contamination and a sequencing artifact. In a later analysis, a clonal expansion index was calculated for each public chain from normalized within-repertoire ranks of inferred template counts. In a later analysis, generation probabilities were computed with a VDJ recombination model fitted to out-of-frame rearrangements, and the resulting probabilities were checked against IGoR. In a later analysis, hypergeometric tests were used to score TCR-TCR, TCR-HLA and TCR-CMV co-occurrence, with a repertoire-size bias correction applied to TCR pairs. False discovery rates were estimated in a later analysis by permuting HLA or CMV assignments 20 times. In a later analysis, co-occurring TCRs were grouped using DBSCAN, with TCRdist sequence similarity added in when clustering inside HLA-allele-positive subsets. For co-occurrence clustering, repertoires with fewer than 30,000 or more than 120,000 public chains were excluded, along with about five repertoires with anomalous nucleotide sharing. TCRdb provides this immuneACCESS table in a form limited to in-frame rearrangements. Some clones are lacking; in checked studies, under half of them reflect an unresolved V gene, and why the rest are absent is not known. From that table come the V and J calls and clone size; the DNA was used to work out D and trimming. Within this sample are about 94,000 clones, with around 8% of them counted one time only. The leading ten clones occupy 2% to 2.5% of the sample.

About this clone: The antigen it recognizes is unknown. The sample holds no much larger clone one base away, and base qualities are not on file.

The clonotype originates from a man between 45 and 60 years old in good health and CMV-seronegative. The V and J genes are TRBV10-1 and TRBJ2-1, with 8 central nucleotides matching TRBD1. Sequenced material: PBMCs. The base sequence is TGCGCCAGCAGTCGGACAGGGAACAATGAGCAGTTCTTC. The encoded protein is CASSRTGNNEQFF.